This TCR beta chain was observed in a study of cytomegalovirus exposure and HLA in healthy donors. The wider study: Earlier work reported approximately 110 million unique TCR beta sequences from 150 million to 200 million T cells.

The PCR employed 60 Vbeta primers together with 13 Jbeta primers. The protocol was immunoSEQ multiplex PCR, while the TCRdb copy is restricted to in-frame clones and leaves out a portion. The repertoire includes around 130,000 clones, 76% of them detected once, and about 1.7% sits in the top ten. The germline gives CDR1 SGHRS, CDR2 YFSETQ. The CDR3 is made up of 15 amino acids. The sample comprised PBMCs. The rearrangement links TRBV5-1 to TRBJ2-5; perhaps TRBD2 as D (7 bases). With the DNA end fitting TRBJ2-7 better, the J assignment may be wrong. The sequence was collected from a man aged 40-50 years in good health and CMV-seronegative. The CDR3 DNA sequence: TGCGCCAGCACAAACGGGGGGCGAAGGTCCTACGAGCAGTACTTC. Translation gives CASTNGGRRSYEQYF.